This T cell receptor beta chain came from a study of cytomegalovirus exposure and HLA in healthy donors. About the study: Ancestry clustering placed 70% to 90% of under 450 genotyped donors in the Caucasian-associated cluster. Study findings and constraints: According to the study, 160 or so TCR beta chains were cytomegalovirus-associated. Exclusion as indistinguishable affected some V segments, including TRBV6-2 and TRBV6-3. Reportedly, HLA-A and HLA-B alleles of most subjects were accurately predicted from TCR beta.

Per germline, CDR1 GTSNPN and CDR2 SVGIG (reference sequence). The CDR3 loop spans 13 amino acids. Trimming cost V 5 bases and J 0 bases, with 9 bases left between them. The PCR made use of 60 Vbeta and 13 Jbeta primers. Profiled with immunoSEQ multiplex PCR; TCRdb holds only in-frame clones, not every one. This repertoire comprises 95,000 to 150,000 clones; its ten largest clones make up around 4%. Note on this clone: What it recognizes is unknown.

The chain carries TRBV30 and TRBJ2-3, with D hard to call. The clonotype was recovered from a man aged 18 to 35 in good health and CMV-seronegative. The sample was PBMCs. Here the CDR3 reads CAWGNYSTDTQYF. CDR3 bases: TGTGCCTGGGGCAACTATAGCACAGATACGCAGTATTTT.